This entry lists 10 T cell receptor beta chains sequenced from one sample in a study of T-cell memory formation after mild COVID-19. Each CDR3 protein gets one entry after TCRdb re-called the 5' RACE reads with MiXCR. Altogether about 390,000 distinct CDR3 sequences are present, about 16% being singletons, with the ten largest covering around a fifth. Sequenced input: PBMCs or a T cell subset sorted from them (not recorded which). These receptors were collected from a young man who had mild COVID-19 (a few samples of this study predate the infection). Cell type and time point are not known.

The chain couples TRBV20-1 to TRBJ2-3, with 7 bases fitting TRBD2. Trimming at V came to 3 bases and at J to 6 bases, leaving 21 bases not matched to a gene. Germline CDR1 DFQATT, CDR2 SNEGSKA (reference sequence). The CDR3 runs 18 residues. For the CDR3, the DNA is TGCAGTGCTAGGTGGTCTCGGCCGGGACTAAAGTACTTGGATACGCAGTATTTT. Protein: CSARWSRPGLKYLDTQYF.

The chain has TRBV20-1 and TRBJ2-7, with TRBD2 as a possible D gene (5 bases). Germline V gives CDR1 DFQATT, CDR2 SNEGSKA (reference sequence). The CDR3 is 13 residues long. V was shortened by 4 bases and J by 2 bases, with 12 bases between the two germline ends. DNA of the CDR3: TGCAGTGCTACCACGGGGTGGACCTACGAGCAGTACTTC. This encodes CSATTGWTYEQYF.

For the CDR3, the DNA is TGTGCCAGCAGCCTGGGACAGGACTACGAGCAGTACGTC. Translated, it gives CASSLGQDYEQYV. This chain connects TRBV13 to TRBJ2-7; the match to TRBD1 covers 8 bases. V lost 5 bases to trimming and J lost 3 bases; unmatched junction nucleotides: 3. Per the germline V gene, CDR1 is PRHDT and CDR2 is FYEKMQ (reference sequence). The CDR3 has 13 residues.

This clonotype was recorded at least ten times. V gene TRBV27 combines with J gene TRBJ1-6, with unresolved D. Between the trimmed V and J ends, which lost 6 bases and 7 bases, there was a span of 10 bases. This CDR3 is 13 amino acids long. Per the germline V gene, CDR1 is MNHEY and CDR2 is SMNVEV (reference sequence). CDR3 sequence: CASSIGLNSPLHF. The CDR3 DNA sequence: TGTGCCAGCAGCATCGGGCTGAATTCACCCCTCCACTTT.

The chain combines TRBV4-3 with TRBJ2-7, with 11 positions matching TRBD1. The CDR3 consists of 14 residues. Germline lookup yields CDR1 LGHNA and CDR2 YSLEER. The J segment lost 7 bases and the V segment lost 4 bases, leaving 6 bases of the junction unmatched. The CDR3 here is CASSPTDRGHEQYF. DNA of the CDR3: TGCGCCAGCAGCCCGACGGACAGGGGGCATGAGCAGTACTTC.

The chain employs TRBV7-2 and TRBJ2-5; 9 bases fit TRBD2. The trim removed 6 bases at V and 4 bases at J, leaving 9 bases unmatched. CDR1 and CDR2 (germline): SGHTA, FQGNSA. This CDR3 has 15 residues. CDR3 coding DNA: TGTGCCAGCAGGTCACGAGCGGGGGGAGGAGAGACCCAGTACTTC. Translated: CASRSRAGGGETQYF.

The V call is TRBV5-1, the J call TRBJ1-2, with D unresolved. The germline V gene has CDR1 SGHRS and CDR2 YFSETQ. V lost 4 bases to trimming and J lost 8 bases, with 18 bases between them. The CDR3 runs to 14 residues. CDR3 DNA: TGCGCCAGCAGCCCGAGTGGGGTTGGGCGAGGCTACACCTTC. Its protein is CASSPSGVGRGYTF.

This clonotype was found a few times. The rearrangement joins TRBV12-5 to TRBJ2-1; perhaps TRBD2 as D (6 bases). Germline CDR1 LGHNT, CDR2 FRNRAP. Between the trimmed V and J ends, which lost 0 bases and 6 bases, there was a span of 15 bases. The CDR3 covers 16 residues. The CDR3 is CASGLVPPGGGNEQFF. DNA for the CDR3: TGTGCTAGTGGTTTGGTACCCCCCGGGGGAGGCAATGAGCAGTTCTTC.

A few counts support this clonotype. This chain uses TRBV4-1 with TRBJ1-2, with D hard to call. The CDR3 is 11 residues long. Germline loops: CDR1 MGHRA, CDR2 YSYEKL. Trimming took off 3 bases at V and 8 bases at J, with 7 bases between the two ends. The CDR3 nucleotides are TGCGCCAGCAGCCATTCCCGAGGCTACACCTTC. Protein sequence: CASSHSRGYTF.

This clonotype was seen more than once but under ten times. This chain links TRBV3-1 with TRBJ1-2; D ambiguous. The CDR3 spans 13 residues. Germline CDR1 and CDR2: LGHDT and YNNKEL (reference sequence). V gave up 8 bases and J gave up 6 bases, with 16 bases separating them. The CDR3 coding sequence is TGTGCCAGCTCGTATGGGGAGGCTGATGGCTACACCTTC. Its protein product is CASSYGEADGYTF.